A single sample is the source of the 32 T cell receptor beta chains below, sequenced in a study of identical twins. TCRdb itself ran the 5' RACE reads through MiXCR, one entry per CDR3 protein. This table holds under 1 million distinct CDR3 sequences, 10% to 15% found once. The data also belong to a second study, concerning yellow fever vaccine responses in identical twins.

Sequenced material: PBMCs. The receptors here all came from a woman aged 18-29 years in good health.

In this sample, this clonotype turned up a few times. The chain carries TRBV5-1 and TRBJ2-5, with TRBD2 matching 9 bases. Germline values: CDR1 SGHRS, CDR2 YFSETQ. The CDR3 extends over 17 amino acids. J lost 0 bases, V lost 0 bases, and 6 bases had no gene match. CDR3 in DNA: TGCGCCAGCAGCTTGGGAATAGCGGGAGTTAACCAAGAGACCCAGTACTTC. Its translation: CASSLGIAGVNQETQYF.

The CDR3 reads CASSILGGSSYEQYF. The CDR3 region has the DNA TGTGCCAGTAGTATTCTCGGAGGGAGCTCCTACGAGCAGTACTTC. This chain uses TRBV19 with TRBJ2-7, with TRBD2 as a possible D gene (6 bases). Germline V gene data show CDR1 as LNHDA and CDR2 as SQIVND (reference sequence). The CDR3 has 15 residues. The ends were cut back, 3 bases at V and 0 bases at J, with 12 bases in the middle.

CDR3 region: CASSDGTSGTIRFETQYF. CDR3 in DNA: TGTGCCAGCAGTGACGGGACTAGCGGTACCATTAGGTTTGAGACCCAGTACTTC. The chain is built from TRBV6-1 and TRBJ2-5; 11 nucleotides line up with TRBD2. Germline-derived CDR1 and CDR2 are MNHNS and SASEGT. CDR3 length: 18 amino acids. V shed 3 bases and J 5 bases; nucleotides not matched to a gene: 14.

This clonotype has just a few counts. The junction does not match germline at one end; this may be a read error. This chain links TRBV7-9 with TRBJ2-1, with 9 bases fitting TRBD1. The CDR3 contains 13 residues. CDR1 is SEHNR and CDR2 is FQNEAQ in the germline V gene (reference sequence). CDR3 nucleotide sequence: TGTGCCAGCAGCTTAGATCGACAGGGGGGAATTTTGTTC. Translation gives CASSLDRQGGILF.

The rearrangement uses TRBV5-1 and TRBJ2-1; TRBD2 matches 9 bases. Germline trimming cut 1 base from V and 8 bases from J; bases unmatched to any gene: 19. The CDR3 has 19 residues. CDR1 and CDR2 from the germline V gene are SGHRS and YFSETQ. The CDR3 sequence: CASSLPKGGGVAGVDEQFF. CDR3 in DNA: TGCGCCAGCAGCTTGCCTAAGGGGGGCGGGGTAGCGGGAGTCGATGAGCAGTTCTTC. The variable domain in full, with the rest retrieved from reference TRBV5-1 and TRBJ2-1, is KAGVTQTPRYLIKTRGQQVTLSCSPISGHRSVSWYQQTPGQGLQFLFEYFSETQRNKGNFPGRFSGRQFSNSRSEMNVSTLELGDSALYLCASSLPKGGGVAGVDEQFFGPGTRLTVL.

This clonotype was seen only a few times. The chain has TRBV19 and TRBJ1-1; 9 bases fit TRBD1. Germline values: CDR1 LNHDA, CDR2 SQIVND (reference sequence). After removal of 3 bases from V and 5 bases from J, the junction contained 7 bases not matched to a gene. This CDR3 comprises 15 residues. This chain's CDR3 is CASSIPWTGETEAFF. The CDR3 bases are TGTGCCAGTAGTATCCCCTGGACAGGGGAGACTGAAGCTTTCTTT.

Many counts were recorded for this clonotype. The chain uses TRBV4-1 and TRBJ2-1, with D possibly being TRBD2 (6 bases). The CDR3 runs 14 residues. CDR1 and CDR2 from the germline V gene are MGHRA and YSYEKL. Trimming pared 3 bases from V and 7 bases from J, leaving 13 bases between. In DNA form, the CDR3 reads TGCGCCAGCAGCCAGTCCGGGAGTTGGAATGAGCAGTTCTTC. Translating it yields CASSQSGSWNEQFF.

The chain combines TRBV9 with TRBJ2-3; 12 bases match TRBD2. The length of the CDR3 is 19 residues. Per germline, CDR1 SGDLS and CDR2 YYNGEE. V shed 0 bases, J shed 0 bases, and the junction held 8 bases outside the gene matches. The CDR3 region has the DNA TGTGCCAGCAGCGTAGAGGAGGGACTAGCGGGCACTAGCACAGATACGCAGTATTTT. Protein product: CASSVEEGLAGTSTDTQYF.

This clonotype was counted between two and nine times. The chain joins TRBV24-1 to TRBJ2-2; D remains ambiguous. This CDR3 is built from 13 residues. Trimming removed 2 bases from V and 9 bases from J, with 9 bases in between. CDR1 and CDR2 (germline): KGHDR, SFDVKD. CDR3 protein: CATSDSGDRELFF. Written as DNA, the CDR3 is TGTGCCACCAGTGATTCGGGTGACCGGGAGCTGTTTTTT.

This clonotype was detected only a few times. The rearrangement uses TRBV2 and TRBJ2-5; D is uncertain. Germline lookup yields CDR1 SNHLY and CDR2 FYNNEI. Trimming pared 6 bases from V and 5 bases from J, leaving 25 bases between. The CDR3 runs 17 residues. The CDR3 DNA follows: TGTGCCAGCAGCCAACACTTGTTGCTTTCGTTAGAGGAGACCCAGTACTTC. It translates to CASSQHLLLSLEETQYF.

In its sample, this clonotype was seen many times. The gene calls are TRBV5-1 and TRBJ2-3; 9 bases line up with TRBD2. This CDR3 comprises 16 residues. The germline gives CDR1 SGHRS, CDR2 YFSETQ. V trimming: 1 base; J trimming: 3 bases; junction bases outside the gene matches: 6. CDR3 in amino acids: CASSLRPSGKTDTQYF. CDR3 nucleotide sequence: TGCGCCAGCAGCTTGAGGCCTAGCGGGAAGACAGATACGCAGTATTTT.

This clonotype was counted only a few times. The J gene is TRBJ2-2, the V gene TRBV12-3 or TRBV12-4; a weak D match, TRBD2 (7 bases). V was clipped by 6 bases and J by 13 bases, with 24 bases between them. This CDR3 region has 15 residues. The CDR3 reads CASSWGGGGRVALFF. DNA for the CDR3: TGTGCCAGCAGCTGGGGGGGCGGGGGACGGGTCGCGCTGTTTTTT.

This clonotype turned up a few times. A read error may account for a junction end that differs from germline. The J gene is TRBJ1-2, the V gene TRBV7-8; TRBD1 matches at 9 bases. CDR1 is SGHVS and CDR2 is FQNEAQ in the germline V gene. There are 13 residues in the CDR3. The CDR3: CASSTGTGKLYAF. CDR3 DNA: TGTGCCAGCAGCACCGGGACAGGGAAGCTTTACGCCTTC.

This clonotype occurred a few times. V is TRBV20-1 and J is TRBJ1-5; D remains ambiguous. Trimming left V 2 bases short and J 5 bases short, with 10 bases between. CDR3 length: 13 residues. Germline lookup yields CDR1 DFQATT and CDR2 SNEGSKA (reference sequence). CDR3 in DNA: TGCAGTGCTAGATTGGGAGTTTATCAGCCCCAGCATTTT. Translating it yields CSARLGVYQPQHF.

The rearrangement uses TRBV28 and TRBJ2-1, with 8 bases lining up with TRBD2. The germline gives CDR1 MDHEN, CDR2 SYDVKM. The J segment lost 8 bases and the V segment lost 4 bases, leaving 13 bases of the junction unmatched. This CDR3 region has 16 residues. This CDR3 is CASSSHNPGGPYEQFF. CDR3 nucleotides: TGTGCCAGCAGTTCTCATAATCCGGGGGGGCCTTATGAGCAGTTCTTC.

This clonotype has just a few counts. The J gene is TRBJ2-3, the V gene TRBV10-3; weak D call: TRBD1 (6 bases). From germline, CDR1 is ENHRY and CDR2 SYGVKD. The CDR3 extends over 15 amino acids. V shed 4 bases and J shed 4 bases, with 15 bases lying between them. CDR3 bases: TGTGCCATCAGTGCTACAGGGAGAGGGGCAGATACGCAGTATTTT. This gives the protein CAISATGRGADTQYF.

The sample holds many counts of this clonotype. The chain is built from TRBV24-1 and TRBJ2-1, with TRBD2 as a possible D gene (5 bases). The V gene's germline CDR1 is KGHDR and CDR2 SFDVKD. The CDR3 runs 16 residues. V gave up 5 bases and J gave up 0 bases, with 13 bases separating them. The CDR3 DNA sequence: TGTGCCACCAGTGCGTCTAGCAGGAGCTCCTACAATGAGCAGTTCTTC. Amino acids: CATSASSRSSYNEQFF.

In its sample, this clonotype was seen a few times. V is TRBV5-1 and J is TRBJ2-7; TRBD1 matches at 8 bases. The CDR3 spans 14 residues. V shed 4 bases, J shed 6 bases, and the junction held 9 bases outside the gene matches. CDR1 is SGHRS, CDR2 YFSETQ, per germline. The CDR3 loop reads CASSAWTGHSEQYF. CDR3 sequence (DNA): TGCGCCAGCAGCGCCTGGACAGGGCACAGCGAGCAGTACTTC.

At least ten counts were recorded for this clonotype. This chain's CDR3 is CASSYVGGEQFF. CDR3 sequence (DNA): TGTGCCAGCAGTTACGTCGGCGGCGAGCAGTTCTTC. This chain connects TRBV6-2 or TRBV6-3 to TRBJ2-1; D gene unclear. The length of the CDR3 is 12 residues. V gave up 2 bases and J gave up 10 bases, with 9 bases separating them. CDR1 is MNHEY and CDR2 is SVGEGT in the germline V gene.

This clonotype was counted only a few times. This chain uses TRBV12-3 or TRBV12-4 with TRBJ2-5; D is undetermined. Between the trimmed V and J ends, which lost 5 bases and 2 bases, there was a span of 12 bases. This CDR3 spans 14 amino acids. The CDR3: CASSSQPVQETQYF. DNA of the CDR3: TGTGCCAGCAGTAGTCAACCAGTACAAGAGACCCAGTACTTC.

This clonotype came up many times. The V gene is TRBV5-1, the J gene TRBJ2-1, with 7 bases lining up with TRBD2. Germline loops: CDR1 SGHRS, CDR2 YFSETQ. The junction had 6 bases not matched to a gene; V was cut back by 4 bases and J by 2 bases. The CDR3 runs to 15 residues. Here the CDR3 DNA reads TGCGCCAGCAGCCTACCCGGGACTACCTACAATGAGCAGTTCTTC. Translation gives CASSLPGTTYNEQFF.

This clonotype turned up a few times. This chain connects TRBV12-3 or TRBV12-4 to TRBJ2-2, with 8 bases identical to TRBD2. J lost 4 bases, V lost 8 bases, and 6 bases had no gene match. The CDR3 spans 14 residues. The CDR3 here is CASANGRATGELFF. CDR3 sequence (DNA): TGTGCCAGCGCAAACGGGAGGGCCACCGGGGAGCTGTTTTTT.

There are a few counts of this clonotype. The chain carries TRBV7-7 and TRBJ2-1; 12 positions agree with TRBD1. Germline trimming cut 9 bases from V and 9 bases from J; bases unmatched to any gene: 15. The CDR3 covers 16 residues. The germline CDR1 and CDR2 sequences are SSHAT and FNYEAQ (reference sequence). The CDR3 nucleotides read TGTGCCAGGACCCTTCTCCGGGACAGGGGGCGTGGTGAGCAGTTCTTC. Translating it yields CARTLLRDRGRGEQFF.

The J gene is TRBJ1-2, the V gene TRBV14; D gene ambiguous. CDR1 and CDR2 from the germline V gene are SGHDN and FVKESK. The CDR3 sequence is 14 residues long. V was shortened by 0 bases and J by 7 bases, with 12 bases between the two germline ends. The CDR3 DNA reads TGTGCCAGCAGCCAAGATCGGGTCTCGGGTGGCTACACCTTC. Its protein product is CASSQDRVSGGYTF.

In its sample, this clonotype was seen a few times. V usage is TRBV24-1 and J usage is TRBJ1-5, with D unclear. The CDR3 loop spans 12 amino acids. V was trimmed by 4 bases and J by 5 bases, leaving 5 bases between them. The V gene's germline CDR1 is KGHDR and CDR2 SFDVKD. The CDR3 DNA reads TGTGCCACCAGTGAGGGTCATCAGCCCCAGCATTTT. Translating gives CATSEGHQPQHF.

This clonotype was seen a few times. The J gene is TRBJ2-7, the V gene TRBV2; D is possibly TRBD2 (6 bases). Germline values: CDR1 SNHLY, CDR2 FYNNEI. Trimming pared 6 bases from V and 2 bases from J, leaving 17 bases between. The CDR3 totals 15 residues. The CDR3 sequence is CASSAQGGLTYEQYF. The CDR3 DNA reads TGTGCCAGCAGCGCCCAGGGTGGACTAACCTACGAGCAGTACTTC.

This clonotype was found a few times. The chain couples TRBV12-3 or TRBV12-4 to TRBJ2-7; 7 positions match TRBD1. CDR3 size: 13 residues. With V trimmed by 5 bases and J by 3 bases, 4 bases remained unmatched. CDR3 nucleotide sequence: TGTGCCAGCAGTGGACAGGCGAACTACGAGCAGTACTTC. This sequence encodes CASSGQANYEQYF.

In this sample, this clonotype turned up a few times. The chain couples TRBV7-9 to TRBJ2-2, with 9 bases that match TRBD1. Germline lookup yields CDR1 SEHNR and CDR2 FQNEAQ (reference sequence). CDR3 length: 15 residues. V gave up 10 bases and J gave up 5 bases; unmatched junction bases: 11. CDR3 nucleotides: TGTGCCACCCCCTCGACAGGGGGTGATACCGGGGAGCTGTTTTTT. Protein: CATPSTGGDTGELFF.

The chain couples TRBV12-3 or TRBV12-4 to TRBJ2-5; the match to TRBD2 covers 10 bases. CDR3 length equals 17 residues. The V and J ends lost 3 bases and 5 bases, in that order; junction bases with no gene match: 12. The CDR3 protein is CASSLGLAGAGGETQYF. The CDR3 DNA follows: TGTGCCAGCAGTTTGGGGCTAGCGGGAGCCGGGGGGGAGACCCAGTACTTC.

This clonotype occurred many times. The chain is built from TRBV9 and TRBJ2-1; TRBD2 aligns across 8 bases. Trimming removed 0 bases from V and 5 bases from J; junction bases left unmatched: 4. In germline, CDR1 is SGDLS, CDR2 YYNGEE. This CDR3 is 15 amino acids long. CDR3 in DNA: TGTGCCAGCAGCGTAGCAGGGACTAGTCACAATGAGCAGTTCTTC. It encodes CASSVAGTSHNEQFF.

The rearrangement joins TRBV6-1 to TRBJ1-4; D is unclear. Trimming removed 8 bases from V and 10 bases from J, with 20 bases in between. The length of the CDR3 is 14 residues. Looked up from germline, CDR1 is MNHNS and CDR2 is SASEGT. CDR3 residues: CASSSGGPDIKLFF. CDR3 coding DNA: TGTGCCAGCTCCTCAGGAGGCCCCGATATAAAACTGTTTTTT.

V usage is TRBV9 and J usage is TRBJ2-1; D not resolved. Per the germline V gene, CDR1 is SGDLS and CDR2 is YYNGEE. CDR3 length equals 16 residues. Trimming removed 3 bases from V and 0 bases from J, with 13 bases in between. CDR3 nucleotide sequence: TGTGCCAGCAGCGCCGTCATGGCCAGCTCCTACAATGAGCAGTTCTTC. This gives the protein CASSAVMASSYNEQFF.